This passage covers 22 T cell receptor beta chains from one sample sequenced in a study of regulatory T cells in long-lasting Graves disease. Building of the TCR beta libraries involved iRepertoire HTBI primers and Arm-PCR of CDR3 regions. MiXCR, applied by TCRdb to the multiplex PCR reads, yields one record per CDR3 protein. The sample contains 650,000 to 850,000 distinct CDR3 sequences, about 30% of which appear only once. The time point was: persistent/refractory GD, antithyroid drugs over 5 years with positive TRAb. Isolated PBMC RNA provided the starting material for the TCR library. Sequenced here: peripheral blood mononuclear cells (PBMCs), sampled when the disease was refractory, from a patient treated with antithyroid drugs. The receptor source for this set is a female donor with Graves disease.

This clonotype was seen a few times. The V and J genes are TRBV29-1 and TRBJ2-5; 8 nucleotides align to TRBD2. The CDR3 loop spans 14 amino acids. CDR1 SQVTM and CDR2 ANQGSEA come from the germline V gene. The V gene end was trimmed by 5 bases and the J gene end by 5 bases; junction bases not matched to a gene: 10. For the CDR3, the DNA is TGCAGCGTTAACCCGCTGGGACTAGGGGAGACCCAGTACTTC. This gives the protein CSVNPLGLGETQYF.

The chain employs TRBV5-1 and TRBJ1-1; D possibly corresponds to TRBD1 (6 bases). The V end lost 7 bases, the J end lost 5 bases, and 15 bases lay between the germline ends. Germline-derived CDR1 and CDR2 are SGHRS and YFSETQ. The CDR3 is 13 amino acids. The chain's CDR3 is CASQGRGGTEAFF. The CDR3 DNA reads as TGCGCCAGCCAAGGGAGGGGGGGGACTGAAGCTTTCTTT.

This clonotype was seen only a few times. The J gene is TRBJ1-6, the V gene TRBV11-2, with a weak D call TRBD1 (6 bases). The germline V gene encodes CDR1 SGHAT and CDR2 FQNNGV. The CDR3 is 17 residues long. Trimming left V 2 bases short and J 7 bases short, with 18 bases between. The CDR3 DNA reads as TGTGCCAGCAGCTTAAACAATCCGGGGGGCTGGAATTCACCCCTCCACTTT. Translation: CASSLNNPGGWNSPLHF.

The genes are TRBV15 and TRBJ2-5; 10 bases are a match to TRBD1. This CDR3 has 15 amino acids. The V gene end was trimmed by 0 bases and the J gene end by 5 bases; junction bases not matched to a gene: 3. CDR1 is LNHNV and CDR2 is YYDKDF in the germline V gene (reference sequence). DNA for the CDR3: TGTGCCACCAGCAGAGACGGACAGGGGGGGGAGACCCAGTACTTC. Its protein product is CATSRDGQGGETQYF.

This clonotype was observed a few times. This rearrangement joins TRBV7-9 to TRBJ1-6; D remains unclear. Trimming took off 1 base at V and 11 bases at J, with 9 bases between the two ends. This CDR3 is 13 amino acids long. Germline lookup yields CDR1 SEHNR and CDR2 FQNEAQ (reference sequence). DNA for the CDR3: TGTGCCAGCAGCTTAGTCTCCCCGGCACCCCTCCACTTT. Amino acids: CASSLVSPAPLHF.

This chain connects TRBV9 to TRBJ2-7; TRBD1 matches at 7 bases. Unmatched junction bases numbered 9, after V lost 3 bases and J lost 3 bases. The CDR3 is 15 amino acids. CDR1 is SGDLS, CDR2 YYNGEE, per germline. CDR3 bases: TGTGCCAGCAGCGCCGGGGACAGCACCCTCTACGAGCAGTACTTC. It encodes CASSAGDSTLYEQYF.

This clonotype was counted between two and nine times. CDR3 protein: CASRLTGVGNEKLFF. The CDR3 coding sequence is TGTGCCAGCAGACTAACAGGCGTCGGTAATGAAAAACTGTTTTTT. V is TRBV12-3 or TRBV12-4 and J is TRBJ1-4; tentative D call: TRBD1 (5 bases). The V gene lost 6 bases and the J gene lost 4 bases, with 15 bases spanning the gap. The CDR3 length is 15 residues.

This clonotype has a count of ten or more. The chain uses TRBV11-1 and TRBJ1-2; D might be TRBD1 (6 bases). CDR3 length: 15 residues. CDR1 is SGHAT, CDR2 FQDESV, per germline (reference sequence). Trimming removed 4 bases from V and 3 bases from J, with 15 bases in between. In nucleotides, the CDR3 is TGTGCCAGCAGCTCCTTGGGACACCGAGACTATGGCTACACCTTC. Translation: CASSSLGHRDYGYTF. The variable domain in full, with the rest retrieved from reference TRBV11-1 and TRBJ1-2, is EAEVAQSPRYKITEKSQAVAFWCDPISGHATLYWYRQILGQGPELLVQFQDESVVDDSQLPKDRFSAERLKGVDSTLKIQPAELGDSAMYLCASSSLGHRDYGYTFGSGTRLTVV.

As regards this clonotype: This may stem from a read error, because a much larger clone lies one nucleotide away. The gene calls are TRBV10-3 and TRBJ1-2; 7 bases align to TRBD1. Germline assignment: CDR1 ENHRY and CDR2 SYGVKD. This CDR3 comprises 14 residues. In DNA form, the CDR3 reads TGTGCCATCATTGGGGATACAGGGGTCACTGGCTACATCTTC. As protein: CAIIGDTGVTGYIF.

This rearrangement joins TRBV6-1 to TRBJ1-5; 8 bases match TRBD1. Germline assignment: CDR1 MNHNS and CDR2 SASEGT. The CDR3 extends over 15 amino acids. V lost 5 bases and J lost 7; bases outside the gene matches: 10. CDR3 nucleotides: TGTGCCAGCAGTCAGACAGGGGTTGGAACGCAGCCCCAGCATTTT. Translation gives CASSQTGVGTQPQHF.

This clonotype appeared many times. The V gene is TRBV2, the J gene TRBJ2-6; D remains unclear. This CDR3 spans 15 amino acids. Trimming removed 4 bases from V and 0 bases from J, with 7 bases in between. Germline values: CDR1 SNHLY, CDR2 FYNNEI. The CDR3 here is CASSGPFSGANVLTF. The CDR3 DNA sequence: TGTGCCAGCAGTGGCCCTTTCTCTGGGGCCAACGTCCTGACTTTC.

This chain connects TRBV6-5 to TRBJ2-1, with D perhaps TRBD2 (5 bases). Germline V CDR1 and CDR2: MNHEY, SVGAGI. V lost 2 bases to trimming and J lost 7 bases, with 6 bases between them. The CDR3 covers 12 residues. Written as DNA, the CDR3 is TGTGCCAGCAGTTACCCGGGGAATGAGCAGTTCTTC. Its protein product is CASSYPGNEQFF.

This clonotype was recorded a few times. The chain links TRBV3-1 to TRBJ2-5, with D possibly matching TRBD2 (5 bases). Between the trimmed V and J ends, which lost 0 bases and 0 bases, there was a span of 14 bases. The CDR3 runs to 17 residues. Germline CDR1 reads LGHDT; CDR2 reads YNNKEL (reference sequence). CDR3 sequence reads: CASSQDLVGAYQETQYF. In nucleotides, the CDR3 is TGTGCCAGCAGCCAAGATCTTGTGGGAGCCTACCAAGAGACCCAGTACTTC.

Concerning this clonotype: A far larger clone is only one base removed, so a read error is likely. This chain connects TRBV28 to TRBJ2-5; 12 nucleotides align to TRBD2. Germline V gene data show CDR1 as MDHEN and CDR2 as SYDVKM. This CDR3 comprises 15 residues. The CDR3 sequence is CASSSRTSGKETRYF. CDR3 coding DNA: TGTGCCAGCAGCTCACGGACTAGCGGGAAAGAGACCCGGTACTTC.

V usage is TRBV3-1 and J usage is TRBJ1-1; TRBD1 matches 8 bases. Looked up from germline, CDR1 is LGHDT and CDR2 is YNNKEL (reference sequence). The CDR3 runs to 16 residues. J gave up 6 bases and V 3 bases, and 12 bases lay outside the gene matches. Here the CDR3 reads CASSHLQGARWSEAFF. The CDR3 coding sequence is TGTGCCAGCAGCCATTTGCAGGGGGCTCGTTGGTCTGAAGCTTTCTTT.

This clonotype was observed a few times. The chain joins TRBV10-3 to TRBJ1-1; 9 bases fit TRBD1. The CDR3 has 15 residues. Germline-derived CDR1 and CDR2 are ENHRY and SYGVKD. V trimming: 8 bases; J trimming: 0 bases; junction bases outside the gene matches: 7. In nucleotides, the CDR3 is TGTGCCATCCGCGGACAGGGGAAGATGAACACTGAAGCTTTCTTT. As protein: CAIRGQGKMNTEAFF.

V usage is TRBV12-3 or TRBV12-4 and J usage is TRBJ2-7; D possibly corresponds to TRBD1 (6 bases). CDR3 length: 11 residues. The V end was cut by 5 bases, the J end by 5 bases, with 7 bases between. The CDR3 is CASSNRDEQYF. The CDR3 bases are TGTGCCAGCAGTAACAGGGACGAGCAGTACTTC.

In this sample, this clonotype turned up many times. The chain is built from TRBV28 and TRBJ1-5, with TRBD1 matching 7 bases. This CDR3 has 14 residues. Germline V gene sequence: CDR1 MDHEN, CDR2 SYDVKM. Trimming removed 5 bases from V and 6 bases from J; junction bases left unmatched: 7. CDR3 sequence: CASSATGTGQPQHF. The CDR3 DNA reads as TGTGCCAGCAGTGCGACAGGGACGGGTCAGCCCCAGCATTTT.

The table lists this clonotype with a few counts. This sequence joins TRBV2 and TRBJ2-5, with a tentative D call TRBD1 (6 bases). The germline CDR1 and CDR2 sequences are SNHLY and FYNNEI. Trimming removed 4 bases at V and 2 bases at J, with 14 bases between. The CDR3 spans 15 residues. In nucleotides, the CDR3 is TGTGCCAGCAGTGTAGCAGGGGCGACACAAGAGACCCAGTACTTC. It translates to CASSVAGATQETQYF. Combining the CDR3 with reference TRBV2 and TRBJ2-5 gives the whole variable domain EPEVTQTPSHQVTQMGQEVILRCVPISNHLYFYWYRQILGQKVEFLVSFYNNEISEKSEIFDDQFSVERPDGSNFTLKIRSTKLEDSAMYFCASSVAGATQETQYFGPGTRLLVL.

The chain carries TRBV29-1 and TRBJ2-2; 7 positions agree with TRBD2. The CDR3 runs 14 residues. CDR1 is SQVTM, CDR2 ANQGSEA, per germline. Losses at the gene ends were 5 bases for V and 3 bases for J; bases not matched to a gene: 6. CDR3 sequence (DNA): TGCAGCGTTCGGCGGGAGATCGACACCGGGGAGCTGTTTTTT. Translation: CSVRREIDTGELFF.

The chain recombines TRBV10-2 with TRBJ1-5, with D unclear. There are 13 residues in the CDR3. V lost 6 bases and J lost 5, with 11 bases in between. The V gene's germline CDR1 is WSHSY and CDR2 SAAADI. The CDR3 sequence is CASRPRTDQPQHF. Written as DNA, the CDR3 is TGCGCCAGCAGACCCCGCACGGATCAGCCCCAGCATTTT.

The genes are TRBV25-1 and TRBJ2-5; a weak D match, TRBD2 (7 bases). Germline-derived CDR1 and CDR2 are MGHDK and SYGVNS. The CDR3 sequence is 15 residues long. V was clipped by 2 bases and J by 5 bases, with 15 bases between them. CDR3 in DNA: TGTGCCAGCAGTGAAGGGGGGGGCTTTTTGGAGACCCAGTACTTC. It yields the protein CASSEGGGFLETQYF.